A single sample is the source of the 32 T cell receptor beta chains below, sequenced in a study of tumor-infiltrating lymphocytes in primary liver carcinoma. A primer in the constant region served to generate TCR beta cDNA from approximately 500 ng of total RNA. Libraries covering TCR beta were generated through three nested multiplex PCR rounds (using a slightly modified ARM-PCR). The first two PCR rounds used TRBV1-TRBV30 primers with a Cbeta primer, roughly 10 cycles each. Each CDR3 protein is one row after TCRdb ran MiXCR on the multiplex PCR reads. The sample yields 330,000 or so distinct CDR3 sequences, around three fifths seen once. Unsorted whole blood supplied the blood RNA, and germline DNA was isolated too. Sequenced sample: peripheral blood. Receptors were obtained from a man aged 40-50 years with primary liver carcinoma and hepatitis B virus infection.

This clonotype was seen at least ten times. The V call is TRBV11-3, the J call TRBJ2-3, with 8 bases lining up with TRBD1. Looked up from germline, CDR1 is SGHNT and CDR2 is YENEEA. The V gene end was trimmed by 6 bases and the J gene end by 3 bases; junction bases not matched to a gene: 2. This CDR3 comprises 13 residues. The CDR3 sequence is CASRRTGTDTQYF. The CDR3 coding sequence is TGTGCCAGCAGAAGGACAGGGACAGATACGCAGTATTTT.

This clonotype was seen just once. The junction departs from the called germline gene at one end, perhaps through a read error. The genes are TRBV11-2 and TRBJ2-1; maybe TRBD2 (5 bases). The germline CDR1 and CDR2 sequences are SGHAT and FQNNGV. This CDR3 comprises 11 residues. CDR3 coding DNA: TGTACCAGCGGCACAACTAGTAAGCAGTTCTTC. This translates into CTSGTTSKQFF.

This clonotype was detected only once. A junction boundary mismatches the germline segment, possibly from a read error. The chain combines TRBV12-3 or TRBV12-4 with TRBJ2-1; D gene unclear. This CDR3 contains 12 residues. CDR3: CASSIPDKEQFF. CDR3 DNA sequence: TGTGCCAGCAGTATCCCTGACAAAGAGCAGTTCTTC.

This clonotype was seen just once. Here the CDR3 omits its conserved ending phenylalanine or tryptophan, so a read error is the likely source. The chain carries TRBV29-1 and TRBJ2-1; D not certain. Trimming pared 4 bases from V and 10 bases from J, leaving 20 bases between. Germline loops: CDR1 SQVTM, CDR2 ANQGSEA. CDR3 length equals 14 residues. The CDR3 region is CSVGAALGKGEQFL. The DNA for the CDR3 is TGCAGCGTTGGGGCGGCGCTCGGTAAAGGGGAGCAGTTCTTA.

This clonotype was seen once. An end of the junction does not agree with germline; a read error may underlie this. The rearrangement links TRBV11-1 to TRBJ1-1, with D uncertain. The germline gives CDR1 SGHAT, CDR2 FQDESV (reference sequence). The CDR3 is made up of 14 amino acids. Here the CDR3 reads CARSYGGIGTEAFF. The CDR3 DNA reads as TGCGCCAGGAGCTACGGAGGGATTGGTACTGAAGCTTTCTTT.

This clonotype was counted many times. The chain recombines TRBV6-2 or TRBV6-3 with TRBJ2-1; 7 bases agree with TRBD2. The V segment lost 8 bases and the J segment 6 bases; nucleotides outside the gene matches: 10. The germline V gene encodes CDR1 MNHEY and CDR2 SVGEGT. This CDR3 contains 14 residues. CDR3 sequence reads: CASALGGRVNEQFF. The CDR3 DNA is TGTGCCAGCGCTCTTGGCGGGAGAGTCAATGAGCAGTTCTTC.

On this clonotype: At one boundary the junction diverges from the germline segment, which might be a read error. The V call is TRBV11-2, the J call TRBJ2-7; 8 nucleotides agree with TRBD1. CDR1 SGHAT and CDR2 FQNNGV come from the germline V gene. The CDR3 is made up of 14 amino acids. The DNA for the CDR3 is TGTTCCAGCAACCTCTACAGGGGGACCTACGAGCAGTACTTC. Residues: CSSNLYRGTYEQYF.

This clonotype was found a few times. The gene calls are TRBV5-1 and TRBJ1-2; D may be TRBD1 (6 bases). Per the germline V gene, CDR1 is SGHRS and CDR2 is YFSETQ. The CDR3 contains 14 residues. V lost 4 bases and J lost 2, with 12 bases in between. The CDR3 protein is CASSREQGNYGYTF. The DNA for the CDR3 is TGCGCCAGCAGCCGGGAGCAGGGGAACTATGGCTACACCTTC.

There are a few counts of this clonotype. The CDR3 reads CASSEAFRVPNTEAFF. CDR3 nucleotides: TGTGCCAGCAGTGAAGCGTTTCGGGTCCCGAACACTGAAGCTTTCTTT. The rearrangement links TRBV6-1 to TRBJ1-1; D is undetermined. Looked up from germline, CDR1 is MNHNS and CDR2 is SASEGT. With 0 bases removed from V and 1 base from J, the gap between germline ends came to 12 bases. CDR3 size: 16 residues.

Turning to this clonotype: Since a much larger clone is just one base distant, this may be a read error. The chain employs TRBV6-1 and TRBJ1-1; D perhaps matches TRBD1 (6 bases). V was shortened by 10 bases and J by 4 bases, with 19 bases between the two germline ends. The CDR3 contains 14 residues. CDR1 and CDR2 from the germline V gene are MNHNS and SASEGT. CDR3 amino acids: CANTPIRGTTEAFF. The CDR3 DNA sequence: TGTGCCAACACCCCAATCAGGGGTACCACTGAAGCTTTCTTT.

Points on this clonotype: One junction end disagrees with the germline gene, perhaps due to a read error. The chain carries TRBV12-3 or TRBV12-4 and TRBJ2-3; TRBD1 is a possible D gene (5 bases). This CDR3 spans 17 amino acids. The chain's CDR3 is CVSSFQGPTRPTDTQYF. CDR3 coding DNA: TGTGTCAGCAGTTTCCAGGGCCCGACCCGACCCACAGATACGCAGTATTTT.

This chain links TRBV15 with TRBJ2-1; tentative D call: TRBD2 (5 bases). From germline, CDR1 is LNHNV and CDR2 YYDKDF (reference sequence). This CDR3 has 13 residues. Between the trimmed V and J ends, which lost 3 bases and 6 bases, there was a span of 9 bases. The CDR3 bases are TGTGCCACCAGCAGGGACTGGAGCAATGAGCAGTTCTTC. This codes for CATSRDWSNEQFF.

Notes on this clonotype: A read error may account for a junction end that differs from germline. This chain connects TRBV6-5 to TRBJ2-5; 8 bases are shared with TRBD1. CDR3 size: 17 residues. Germline CDR1 and CDR2: MNHEY and SVGAGI. DNA for the CDR3: TGTGCCATCAGTTACCCCGCGGCAGGGGGCGCTGTGGAGACCCAGTACTTC. Translated: CAISYPAAGGAVETQYF.

This sequence joins TRBV6-5 and TRBJ2-6, with TRBD1 matching 7 bases. The junction had 6 bases not matched to a gene; V was cut back by 1 base and J by 6 bases. CDR1 is MNHEY and CDR2 is SVGAGI in the germline V gene. The CDR3 runs to 16 residues. The CDR3 protein is CASSYFTGAEANVLTF. CDR3 in DNA: TGTGCCAGCAGTTACTTCACAGGGGCCGAGGCCAACGTCCTGACTTTC.

Turning to this clonotype: The junction does not match germline at one end; this may be a read error. The chain has TRBV11-2 and TRBJ2-2, with 8 bases lining up with TRBD1. Germline-derived CDR1 and CDR2 are SGHAT and FQNNGV. CDR3 size: 15 residues. CDR3 sequence (DNA): TGTGCCAGTAGCTTAACAGGGGGGTCCACCGGGGAGCTGTTTTTT. Residues: CASSLTGGSTGELFF.

Remarks on this clonotype: Germline is not matched at one junction end, which may reflect a read error. The genes are TRBV11-2 and TRBJ2-1; D possibly corresponds to TRBD2 (6 bases). Germline V gene data show CDR1 as SGHAT and CDR2 as FQNNGV. CDR3 length equals 16 residues. Here the CDR3 reads CVSSTVTGASYNEQFF. The CDR3 region has the DNA TGTGTCAGCAGCACCGTAACGGGAGCCTCCTACAATGAGCAGTTCTTC. Full variable domain (remainder filled in from reference TRBV11-2 and TRBJ2-1): EAGVAQSPRYKIIEKRQSVAFWCNPISGHATLYWYQQILGQGPKLLIQFQNNGVVDDSQLPKDRFSAERLKGVDSTLKIQPAKLEDSAVYLCVSSTVTGASYNEQFFGPGTRLTVL.

In regard to this clonotype: One junction end does not reproduce the germline sequence, and a read error may be involved. The V call is TRBV6-5, the J call TRBJ1-6; 9 nucleotides align to TRBD1. This CDR3 contains 16 residues. CDR1 and CDR2 (germline): MNHEY, SVGAGI. The CDR3 protein is CGSSYSKTGGSSPLHF. As DNA, the CDR3 is TGTGGCAGCAGTTACTCGAAGACAGGGGGTTCCTCACCCCTCCACTTT.

In regard to this clonotype: This may be a read error: a much more frequent sequence differs by one nucleotide. J is TRBJ2-5 and V is TRBV6-5; TRBD1 matches 7 bases. Germline V gene sequence: CDR1 MNHEY, CDR2 SVGAGI. The CDR3 extends over 15 amino acids. The CDR3 nucleotides read TGTGCCAGCAGTTCCCAGACAGGGCCCCCAGAGACCCAGTGCTTC. Its protein product is CASSSQTGPPETQCF.

With regard to this clonotype: At one of its ends the junction is not consistent with the germline gene, which may arise from a read error. The V and J genes are TRBV11-2 and TRBJ2-1; TRBD1 aligns across 7 bases. Germline V gene data show CDR1 as SGHAT and CDR2 as FQNNGV. The CDR3 sequence is 18 residues long. The CDR3 DNA reads as TGTGCCAGCAGCTCACGACCTGCAAAGGGGGCCCCTCACAATGGGCAGTTCTTC. This sequence encodes CASSSRPAKGAPHNGQFF.

This clonotype was picked up many times. The chain couples TRBV6-1 to TRBJ1-5, with D hard to call. Trimming took 7 bases from V and 0 from J, leaving 10 bases between them. CDR1 and CDR2 from the germline V gene are MNHNS and SASEGT. The CDR3 loop spans 14 amino acids. The CDR3 here is CASTRGYSNQPQHF. As DNA, the CDR3 is TGTGCCAGCACTCGGGGTTATAGCAATCAGCCCCAGCATTTT.

This chain links TRBV4-2 with TRBJ2-1; D is ambiguous. This CDR3 has 16 residues. V was clipped by 4 bases and J by 7 bases, with 20 bases between them. Germline V gene data show CDR1 as LGHNA and CDR2 as YNFKEQ. The CDR3 here is CASSLTRVTPPNEQFF. The DNA for the CDR3 is TGTGCCAGCAGCCTCACACGCGTGACTCCCCCTAATGAGCAGTTCTTC.

The rearrangement links TRBV28 to TRBJ1-5; D gene ambiguous. V was clipped by 3 bases and J by 3 bases, with 21 bases between them. Looked up from germline, CDR1 is MDHEN and CDR2 is SYDVKM. This CDR3 comprises 18 residues. The CDR3 coding sequence is TGTGCCAGCAGTTTGGGAGTAAGTACAGCGTATATCAATCAGCCCCAGCATTTT. Residues: CASSLGVSTAYINQPQHF.

As to this clonotype: This may be a read error: a much more frequent sequence differs by one nucleotide. CDR3 loop: CASSLVDSGANVLTF. CDR3 bases: TGTGCCAGCAGTTTGGTGGATTCTGGGGCCAACGTCCTGACTTTC. The chain joins TRBV6-6 to TRBJ2-6; D call uncertain. V was shortened by 4 bases and J by 1 base, with 8 bases between the two germline ends. The CDR3 totals 15 residues. Looked up from germline, CDR1 is MNHNY and CDR2 is SVGAGI (reference sequence).

V usage is TRBV6-2 or TRBV6-3 and J usage is TRBJ1-1; perhaps TRBD1 as D (6 bases). This CDR3 comprises 13 residues. The V gene lost 2 bases and the J gene lost 10 bases, with 14 bases spanning the gap. CDR1 and CDR2 (germline): MNHEY, SVGEGT. CDR3 sequence reads: CASSYRRTVSAFF. DNA for the CDR3: TGTGCCAGCAGTTACCGCAGGACAGTTTCAGCTTTCTTT.

The chain has TRBV4-2 and TRBJ2-3; no definite D call. Germline CDR1 reads LGHNA; CDR2 reads YNFKEQ. CDR3 size: 17 residues. Trimming removed 10 bases at V and 2 bases at J, with 25 bases between. CDR3 bases: TGTGCCACCAGGAACCTGGCGGAGCGAGCCTTCACAGATACGCAGTATTTT. Residues: CATRNLAERAFTDTQYF.

This clonotype has a count of ten or more. The genes are TRBV11-2 and TRBJ2-1; 9 bases fit TRBD1. The CDR3 runs 15 residues. Germline V gene sequence: CDR1 SGHAT, CDR2 FQNNGV. V dropped 4 bases and J dropped 9; count of bases not matched to a gene: 10. CDR3 bases: TGTGCCAGCAGCTCCAGTCCCGGGACAGGGACTGAGCAGTTCTTC. Encoded protein: CASSSSPGTGTEQFF.

The rearrangement uses TRBV28 and TRBJ2-4; 16 nucleotides agree with TRBD2. The J segment lost 0 bases and the V segment lost 3 bases, leaving 17 bases of the junction unmatched. Germline V lookup: CDR1 MDHEN, CDR2 SYDVKM. This CDR3 comprises 23 residues. In DNA form, the CDR3 reads TGTGCCAGCAGTTTTCCCAATGGGACTAGCGGGAGGGGCTCCTCCCTAGCCAAAAACATTCAGTACTTC. Encoded protein: CASSFPNGTSGRGSSLAKNIQYF.

This clonotype was recorded once. The conserved closing phenylalanine or tryptophan is absent in this CDR3, likely reflecting a read error. V and J are TRBV11-2 and TRBJ1-1, with D unclear. The V gene lost 9 bases and the J gene lost 8 bases, with 19 bases spanning the gap. There are 13 residues in the CDR3. In germline, CDR1 is SGHAT, CDR2 FQNNGV. As DNA, the CDR3 is TGTGCCAGTAACTATGGGCATGTTGGGGAAGCTTTCCTT. Amino acid sequence: CASNYGHVGEAFL.

With respect to this clonotype: This could be a read error, since a much larger clone is one nucleotide away. The V gene is TRBV12-3 or TRBV12-4, the J gene TRBJ1-3; D remains ambiguous. CDR3 length equals 13 residues. V lost 5 bases, J lost 4 bases, and 9 bases lay in between. CDR3 coding DNA: TGTGCCAGCAGTATAAATTGGGGAAACACCATATATTTT. It translates to CASSINWGNTIYF.

Worth noting for this clonotype: One junction end disagrees with the germline gene, perhaps due to a read error. The chain uses TRBV28 and TRBJ2-7; 9 nucleotides match TRBD2. The CDR3 extends over 15 amino acids. Germline CDR1 is MDHEN and CDR2 is SYDVKM. CDR3 sequence reads: CASSLLLAGLYERYF. The CDR3, as DNA: TGTGCCAGCAGTTTGCTTCTAGCGGGACTCTACGAGCGGTACTTC.

The chain recombines TRBV5-1 with TRBJ2-4; D tentatively reads TRBD1 or TRBD2 (5 bases each). The ends were cut back, 4 bases at V and 8 bases at J, with 19 bases in the middle. CDR1 is SGHRS and CDR2 is YFSETQ in the germline V gene. The CDR3 is made up of 15 amino acids. CDR3 residues: CASSRNTGGPDIQYF. Written as DNA, the CDR3 is TGCGCCAGCAGCAGAAACACAGGAGGTCCGGACATTCAGTACTTC.

Turning to this clonotype: In this CDR3 the conserved last residue, phenylalanine or tryptophan, is missing, so a read error is likely. The J gene is TRBJ2-1, the V gene TRBV11-2; no clear D gene. Trimming removed 3 bases from V and 12 bases from J, with 15 bases in between. From germline, CDR1 is SGHAT and CDR2 FQNNGV. The CDR3 consists of 13 residues. The CDR3, as DNA: TGTGCCAGCAGCTTGTGGGATAGGGATGGGCAGTTCTTA. As protein: CASSLWDRDGQFL.